This T cell receptor (beta chain) was recorded in a study of cytomegalovirus exposure and HLA in healthy donors. Study-level points and caveats: Several top significant clusters appeared, in a later analysis, to be linked to common viral pathogens. Later, an analysis showed that TCR beta chains associated with HLA were more clonally expanded than others that were equally common.

Vbeta (60) and Jbeta (13) primers were used in the PCR. Authors' processing steps: In a later analysis, around 10 million of 65 million to 80 million unique beta chains occurred in at least two donors. The data were produced by immunoSEQ multiplex PCR, yet TCRdb's version contains in-frame clones alone and is incomplete. The V and J calls and clone size were taken over from that table, and D and trimming were inferred from the DNA. Counted here are more than 85,000 clones, 78% occurring once; the ten biggest clones make up 1.3%. Worth noting for this clone: Its target is not known.

The V gene end was trimmed by 3 bases and the J gene end by 5 bases; junction bases not matched to a gene: 4. The CDR3 has 14 amino acids. From germline, CDR1 is MGHRA and CDR2 YSYEKL. Nominal health characterized the donors when sampled, though unrecorded immune exposures were likely. Sequencing was carried out using PBMCs. The gene calls are TRBV4-1 and TRBJ1-1; 9 bases agree with TRBD1. This receptor was taken from a man younger than 40 in good health and CMV-seronegative. The CDR3 loop reads CASSQGQGWTEAFF. CDR3 nucleotides: TGCGCCAGCAGCCAGGGACAGGGTTGGACTGAAGCTTTCTTT.